What follows are 27 T cell receptor beta chains derived from one specimen sequenced in a study of PD-L1 blockade in urothelial cancer. The table came from immunoSEQ multiplex PCR; TCRdb's copy has only in-frame clones and leaves some out. Altogether about 88,000 clones are present, 90% to 95% being singletons, with the ten largest covering approximately 9%. The sequencing used PBMCs, collected around atezolizumab (anti-PD-L1) treatment. These receptors were taken from a man between 60 and 70 years old with urothelial cancer.

V and J are TRBV7-2 and TRBJ2-2, with TRBD2 matching over 12 bases. The V gene's germline CDR1 is SGHTA and CDR2 FQGNSA. The CDR3 covers 15 residues. The V segment lost 4 bases and the J segment 7 bases; nucleotides outside the gene matches: 4. CDR3 amino acids: CASSYASGGVGELFF. The DNA for the CDR3 is TGTGCCAGCAGCTATGCTAGCGGGGGGGTCGGGGAGCTGTTTTTT.

The genes are TRBV5-1 and TRBJ2-5, with TRBD2 matching 9 bases. Germline V gene data show CDR1 as SGHRS and CDR2 as YFSETQ. The length of the CDR3 is 15 residues. V shed 5 bases, J shed 4 bases, and the junction held 9 bases outside the gene matches. In nucleotides, the CDR3 is TGCGCCAGCAGGACTAGCGGATCCCCGGGAGAGACCCAGTACTTC. Its protein is CASRTSGSPGETQYF.

The chain uses TRBV9 and TRBJ2-3; D unclear. V was pared by 0 bases and J by 1 base, with 9 bases between. From germline, CDR1 is SGDLS and CDR2 YYNGEE. The CDR3 length is 15 residues. The CDR3 sequence: CASSVATSRTDTQYF. In DNA, the CDR3 is TGTGCCAGCAGCGTAGCTACGTCCCGCACAGATACGCAGTATTTT. Filled out from reference TRBV9 and TRBJ2-3, the complete variable domain reads DSGVTQTPKHLITATGQRVTLRCSPRSGDLSVYWYQQSLDQGLQFLIQYYNGEERAKGNILERFSAQQFPDLHSELNLSSLELGDSALYFCASSVATSRTDTQYFGPGTRLTVL.

The V and J genes are TRBV6-5 and TRBJ2-1; D call uncertain. This CDR3 contains 15 residues. Looked up from germline, CDR1 is MNHEY and CDR2 is SVGAGI. The V end lost 0 bases, the J end lost 1 base, and 7 bases lay between the germline ends. This chain's CDR3 is CASSYSWASYNEQFF. The CDR3 DNA reads TGTGCCAGCAGTTACTCGTGGGCTTCCTACAATGAGCAGTTCTTC.

The V and J genes are TRBV7-9 and TRBJ1-2; maybe TRBD1 (6 bases). V dropped 5 bases and J dropped 4 bases, with 17 bases sitting between them. Germline V gene sequence: CDR1 SEHNR, CDR2 FQNEAQ (reference sequence). The CDR3 has 15 residues. The CDR3: CASSLINDRPYGYTF. For the CDR3, the DNA is TGTGCCAGCAGCCTTATCAACGACAGGCCCTATGGCTACACCTTC.

The chain uses TRBV30 and TRBJ2-1; the D gene is possibly TRBD2 (6 bases). Per the germline V gene, CDR1 is GTSNPN and CDR2 is SVGIG (reference sequence). This CDR3 region has 14 residues. Deletions cut 7 bases from V and 1 base from J, with 14 bases between. CDR3 region: CASGEAGSYNEQFF. In nucleotides, the CDR3 is TGTGCCTCGGGGGAAGCGGGTTCCTACAATGAGCAGTTCTTC.

The chain employs TRBV2 and TRBJ2-5, with TRBD1 matching over 7 bases. V shed 6 bases and J 3 bases; nucleotides not matched to a gene: 4. This CDR3 is 13 amino acids long. The germline V gene has CDR1 SNHLY and CDR2 FYNNEI. The CDR3 nucleotides are TGTGCCAGCAGACTCGGGACAGAAGAGACCCAGTACTTC. Translated, it gives CASRLGTEETQYF. The complete variable domain, with remaining parts taken from reference TRBV2 and TRBJ2-5, reads EPEVTQTPSHQVTQMGQEVILRCVPISNHLYFYWYRQILGQKVEFLVSFYNNEISEKSEIFDDQFSVERPDGSNFTLKIRSTKLEDSAMYFCASRLGTEETQYFGPGTRLLVL.

The V call is TRBV11-2, the J call TRBJ2-7; 14 bases match TRBD2. The CDR3 runs to 20 residues. Per the germline V gene, CDR1 is SGHAT and CDR2 is FQNNGV. The J segment lost 4 bases and the V segment lost 0 bases, leaving 14 bases of the junction unmatched. The CDR3 DNA is TGTGCCAGCAGCTTAGATCAGATCTTGGGACTAGCGGGGGAGAAATACGAGCAGTACTTC. Translation gives CASSLDQILGLAGEKYEQYF.

The sample holds a few counts of this clone. The chain recombines TRBV6-6 with TRBJ1-3, with TRBD1 matching 7 bases. In germline, CDR1 is MNHNY, CDR2 SVGAGI (reference sequence). There are 16 residues in the CDR3. The V segment lost 2 bases and the J segment 2 bases; nucleotides outside the gene matches: 6. The CDR3 nucleotides are TGTGCCAGCAGTTACCCCGGGACAGAAGCTGGAAACACCATATATTTT. Amino acid sequence: CASSYPGTEAGNTIYF.

The V call is TRBV28, the J call TRBJ2-1; D may be TRBD2 (6 bases). V was shortened by 5 bases and J by 4 bases, with 15 bases between the two germline ends. The germline V gene encodes CDR1 MDHEN and CDR2 SYDVKM. CDR3 length: 15 amino acids. The CDR3 protein is CASSMGLLGYNEQFF. CDR3 sequence (DNA): TGTGCCAGCAGTATGGGACTTCTTGGGTACAATGAGCAGTTCTTC. Based on the CDR3 plus reference TRBV28 and TRBJ2-1, the full variable domain is DVKVTQSSRYLVKRTGEKVFLECVQDMDHENMFWYRQDPGLGLRLIYFSYDVKMKEKGDIPEGYSVSREKKERFSLILESASTNQTSMYLCASSMGLLGYNEQFFGPGTRLTVL.

The V gene is TRBV4-2, the J gene TRBJ2-6, with a tentative D call TRBD2 (5 bases). V dropped 5 bases and J dropped 4 bases, with 27 bases sitting between them. The CDR3 sequence is 20 residues long. The V gene's germline CDR1 is LGHNA and CDR2 YNFKEQ. CDR3 loop: CASSSLGAPGSEVGANVLTF. The CDR3 DNA reads TGTGCCAGCAGCTCATTGGGCGCACCGGGGTCTGAGGTCGGGGCCAACGTCCTGACTTTC.

The genes are TRBV5-1 and TRBJ2-2; 8 nucleotides line up with TRBD2. Germline-derived CDR1 and CDR2 are SGHRS and YFSETQ. This CDR3 is built from 14 residues. V lost 5 bases to trimming and J lost 4 bases; unmatched junction nucleotides: 4. The CDR3 DNA is TGCGCCAGCAGTGCGGGGGGAATCACCGGGGAGCTGTTTTTT. It specifies CASSAGGITGELFF.

The chain links TRBV7-6 to TRBJ2-3; D is perhaps TRBD2 (6 bases). CDR3 size: 15 residues. Germline V CDR1 and CDR2: SGHVS, FNYEAQ. Deletions cut 1 base from V and 4 bases from J, with 12 bases between. The CDR3 sequence is CASSLGSGVADTQYF. DNA of the CDR3: TGTGCCAGCAGCTTAGGATCGGGAGTGGCAGATACGCAGTATTTT.

The chain links TRBV29-1 to TRBJ2-1, with 7 bases aligning to TRBD2. Germline-derived CDR1 and CDR2 are SQVTM and ANQGSEA. Trimming cost V 7 bases and J 3 bases; bases outside gene matches: 9. This CDR3 has 14 amino acids. For the CDR3, the DNA is TGCAGCGCCCCCCGCGGACTAGACTACAATGAGCAGTTCTTC. This gives the protein CSAPRGLDYNEQFF.

This chain uses TRBV6-1 with TRBJ2-5; D is possibly TRBD1 (6 bases). V was pared by 7 bases and J by 1 base, with 13 bases between. The CDR3 runs to 14 residues. The germline gives CDR1 MNHNS, CDR2 SASEGT. The CDR3: CASTILGGQETQYF. CDR3 DNA: TGTGCCAGCACCATTTTAGGGGGCCAAGAGACCCAGTACTTC.

The rearrangement uses TRBV4-3 and TRBJ2-3; D uncertain. Germline assignment: CDR1 LGHNA and CDR2 YSLEER. The CDR3 runs to 15 residues. Trimming removed 0 bases from V and 7 bases from J, with 14 bases in between. The DNA for the CDR3 is TGCGCCAGCAGCCAAGAGCCAGGTCCCCAGAATACGCAGTATTTT. As protein: CASSQEPGPQNTQYF.

This chain joins TRBV7-2 and TRBJ2-7, with D maybe TRBD1 (6 bases). V lost 9 bases and J lost 4, with 16 bases in between. Looked up from germline, CDR1 is SGHTA and CDR2 is FQGNSA. The CDR3 is 13 residues long. CDR3 amino acids: CARATGTRYEQYF. CDR3 in DNA: TGTGCCAGGGCTACCGGGACAAGGTACGAGCAGTACTTC.

The V and J genes are TRBV29-1 and TRBJ2-7; possibly TRBD1 for D (5 bases). The CDR3 has 14 amino acids. Germline V gives CDR1 SQVTM, CDR2 ANQGSEA. V gave up 5 bases and J gave up 0 bases, with 14 bases separating them. CDR3 in amino acids: CSVLLQGLSYEQYF. The CDR3 DNA reads TGCAGCGTTCTACTGCAGGGCCTCTCCTACGAGCAGTACTTC.

The chain links TRBV7-2 to TRBJ2-5, with 9 positions matching TRBD1. The germline V gene encodes CDR1 SGHTA and CDR2 FQGNSA. The CDR3 runs to 14 residues. V shed 2 bases, J shed 7 bases, and the junction held 5 bases outside the gene matches. The CDR3 here is CASSLRTGETTQYF. CDR3 in DNA: TGTGCCAGCAGCTTACGGACAGGGGAGACGACCCAGTACTTC.

The chain combines TRBV5-1 with TRBJ2-5; 10 nucleotides agree with TRBD1. Germline V lookup: CDR1 SGHRS, CDR2 YFSETQ. V dropped 3 bases and J dropped 5; count of bases not matched to a gene: 4. The CDR3 runs 14 residues. In nucleotides, the CDR3 is TGCGCCAGCAGCTGGACAGGGGGACAGGAGACCCAGTACTTC. This encodes CASSWTGGQETQYF.

V usage is TRBV4-2 and J usage is TRBJ1-6, with D possibly TRBD1 on 6 matching bases. The CDR3 loop spans 16 amino acids. The V end was cut by 2 bases, the J end by 4 bases, with 12 bases between. Germline loops: CDR1 LGHNA, CDR2 YNFKEQ. The CDR3 nucleotides are TGTGCCAGCAGCCAAACCCGGACAGAGTATAATTCACCCCTCCACTTT. Residues: CASSQTRTEYNSPLHF.

The chain carries TRBV5-6 and TRBJ2-7; 9 bases match TRBD1. Germline-derived CDR1 and CDR2 are SGHDT and YYEEEE. The ends lost 4 bases at V and 6 bases at J; junction bases unmatched: 2. The CDR3 spans 12 residues. In nucleotides, the CDR3 is TGTGCCAGCAGCCGGACAGGGGTCGAGCAGTACTTC. Encoded protein: CASSRTGVEQYF.

The chain joins TRBV2 to TRBJ2-3, with 8 positions matching TRBD2. This CDR3 comprises 14 residues. The germline V gene encodes CDR1 SNHLY and CDR2 FYNNEI. The V gene end was trimmed by 6 bases and the J gene end by 1 base; junction bases not matched to a gene: 3. In nucleotides, the CDR3 is TGTGCCAGCAGCGCTAGCGGGCGCACAGATACGCAGTATTTT. This translates into CASSASGRTDTQYF.

The chain joins TRBV6-1 to TRBJ2-3; no clear D. The V and J ends lost 1 base and 0 bases respectively, with 8 bases between them. CDR1 is MNHNS and CDR2 is SASEGT in the germline V gene. The CDR3 runs to 15 residues. In DNA form, the CDR3 reads TGTGCCAGCAGTGAAGGGCCTTTTAGCACAGATACGCAGTATTTT. Protein: CASSEGPFSTDTQYF.

This sequence joins TRBV4-2 and TRBJ2-5, with D maybe TRBD2 (5 bases). V was pared by 0 bases and J by 5 bases, with 13 bases between. Germline V lookup: CDR1 LGHNA, CDR2 YNFKEQ. The CDR3 length is 15 residues. This CDR3 reads CASSQEASSVETQYF. The CDR3 coding sequence is TGTGCCAGCAGCCAAGAGGCTAGTAGCGTTGAGACCCAGTACTTC.

The chain joins TRBV5-8 to TRBJ2-7; 7 bases line up with TRBD1. Looked up from germline, CDR1 is SGHTS and CDR2 is YDEGEE. CDR3 size: 16 residues. The V and J ends lost 4 bases and 1 base, in that order; junction bases with no gene match: 11. Here the CDR3 reads CASSPGQLSFSYEQYF. Written as DNA, the CDR3 is TGTGCCAGCAGCCCGGGACAGTTATCTTTTTCCTACGAGCAGTACTTC.

The rearrangement joins TRBV7-2 to TRBJ2-3, with 8 bases fitting TRBD2. Germline V CDR1 and CDR2: SGHTA, FQGNSA. The CDR3 totals 16 residues. Trimming cost V 5 bases and J 2 bases; bases outside gene matches: 9. In DNA, the CDR3 is TGTGCCAGCAGCCAGTACGGGACTAGGAACACAGATACGCAGTATTTT. Encoded protein: CASSQYGTRNTDTQYF.